The 26 T cell receptor beta chains below all came from one sample that was sequenced in a study of neoadjuvant anti-PD-1 for oral cavity cancer. The time point is: after neoadjuvant nivolumab, at surgical resection. The repertoire was sequenced with immunoSEQ multiplex PCR; TCRdb's copy has only in-frame clones and lacks some. The sample holds about 9,800 clones, roughly three fifths seen once. This specimen consisted of PBMCs, obtained after nivolumab (anti-PD-1) treatment. These receptors all come from a person aged 40 to 85 with oral cavity squamous cell carcinoma.

This clone turned up a few times. V is TRBV19 and J is TRBJ1-5, with D unresolved. The CDR3 totals 16 residues. The germline V gene encodes CDR1 LNHDA and CDR2 SQIVND (reference sequence). Trimming removed 3 bases at V and 3 bases at J, with 15 bases between. The CDR3, as DNA: TGTGCCAGTAGTATGTCTAGAGAGAAATTCAATCAGCCCCAGCATTTT. Encoded protein: CASSMSREKFNQPQHF.

This clone was seen more than once but under ten times. The V call is TRBV5-4, the J call TRBJ1-2; 9 bases fit TRBD1. The CDR3 length is 13 residues. J was trimmed by 8 bases and V by 2 bases; bases with no gene match: 4. CDR1 and CDR2 (germline): SGHNT, YYREEE (reference sequence). The CDR3 region has the DNA TGTGCCAGCAGCTTTGACAGGGGGGCGGGCTACACCTTC. This encodes CASSFDRGAGYTF.

V and J are TRBV6-1 and TRBJ1-2; 8 positions agree with TRBD1. J gave up 11 bases and V 9 bases, and 8 bases lay outside the gene matches. Germline-derived CDR1 and CDR2 are MNHNS and SASEGT. This CDR3 spans 11 amino acids. The CDR3 DNA sequence: TGTGCCAGTACCGGACAGGGAGGATACACCTTC. Its protein product is CASTGQGGYTF.

The chain employs TRBV5-4 and TRBJ1-6; perhaps TRBD1 as D (6 bases). The CDR3 sequence is 15 residues long. In germline, CDR1 is SGHNT, CDR2 YYREEE (reference sequence). Trimming pared 0 bases from V and 7 bases from J, leaving 11 bases between. CDR3 bases: TGTGCCAGCAGCTTGGGGGGGCCCGGGAATTCACCCCTCCACTTT. Its translation is CASSLGGPGNSPLHF.

The chain couples TRBV30 to TRBJ2-2; a possible D gene is TRBD2 (6 bases). With 4 bases removed from V and 6 bases from J, the gap between germline ends came to 15 bases. Germline V lookup: CDR1 GTSNPN, CDR2 SVGIG (reference sequence). The CDR3 length is 14 residues. CDR3: CAWNRGRWPGELFF. CDR3 nucleotides: TGTGCCTGGAACCGGGGGAGGTGGCCCGGGGAGCTGTTTTTT.

J is TRBJ2-2 and V is TRBV19; D is uncertain. The CDR3 contains 15 residues. With 2 bases removed from V and 2 bases from J, the gap between germline ends came to 9 bases. Per the germline V gene, CDR1 is LNHDA and CDR2 is SQIVND (reference sequence). The CDR3 here is CASSILSSNTGELFF. The CDR3 DNA follows: TGTGCCAGTAGTATATTGAGCTCCAACACCGGGGAGCTGTTTTTT.

J is TRBJ1-6 and V is TRBV27; D not resolved. The CDR3 sequence is 14 residues long. The V and J ends lost 3 bases and 4 bases respectively, with 7 bases between them. Germline V lookup: CDR1 MNHEY, CDR2 SMNVEV (reference sequence). DNA of the CDR3: TGTGCCAGCAGTTTCCAGCCTTATAATTCACCCCTCCACTTT. It is translated as CASSFQPYNSPLHF.

The sample holds a few counts of this clone. The rearrangement joins TRBV7-2 to TRBJ1-2; perhaps TRBD1 as D (6 bases). The CDR3 consists of 16 residues. The germline CDR1 and CDR2 sequences are SGHTA and FQGNSA. V lost 5 bases, J lost 2 bases, and 18 bases lay in between. The CDR3 reads CASSPRLGRGNYGYTF. The CDR3, as DNA: TGTGCCAGCAGCCCCCGGCTGGGAAGGGGGAACTATGGCTACACCTTC.

This clone was seen a handful of times. The chain carries TRBV2 and TRBJ1-1; 11 nucleotides align to TRBD1. CDR3 length: 15 amino acids. J was trimmed by 6 bases and V by 6 bases; bases with no gene match: 9. Germline loops: CDR1 SNHLY, CDR2 FYNNEI. Written as DNA, the CDR3 is TGTGCCAGCAGAAACCGGGACAGGGGGGGAGCTGAAGCTTTCTTT. This codes for CASRNRDRGGAEAFF.

The chain couples TRBV7-9 to TRBJ1-1, with D unresolved. The CDR3 sequence is 15 residues long. Germline-derived CDR1 and CDR2 are SEHNR and FQNEAQ (reference sequence). Trimming stripped 3 bases from V and 0 bases from J, with 11 bases between. CDR3 in DNA: TGTGCCAGCAGCTTTGCGGACTTACTGAACACTGAAGCTTTCTTT. Its translation is CASSFADLLNTEAFF.

J is TRBJ2-1 and V is TRBV19; 10 bases match TRBD2. The CDR3 runs 15 residues. The V segment lost 2 bases and the J segment 6 bases; nucleotides outside the gene matches: 4. CDR1 is LNHDA and CDR2 is SQIVND in the germline V gene (reference sequence). The CDR3 loop is CASSIPSGSFNEQFF. CDR3 nucleotide sequence: TGTGCCAGTAGTATACCTAGCGGGAGCTTCAATGAGCAGTTCTTC.

The chain couples TRBV2 to TRBJ1-5; D uncertain. CDR1 and CDR2 (germline): SNHLY, FYNNEI. The CDR3 extends over 14 amino acids. The V end was cut by 5 bases, the J end by 0 bases, with 8 bases between. The CDR3 sequence: CASSLHYSNQPQHF. CDR3 nucleotides: TGTGCCAGCAGTCTGCATTATAGCAATCAGCCCCAGCATTTT.

This clone was seen more than once but under ten times. V usage is TRBV18 and J usage is TRBJ1-1, with 8 nucleotides matching TRBD1. CDR1 KGHSH and CDR2 LQKENI come from the germline V gene. The junction had 4 bases not matched to a gene; V was cut back by 2 bases and J by 5 bases. CDR3 size: 14 residues. CDR3 amino acids: CASSPLDRGTEAFF. The CDR3 region has the DNA TGTGCCAGCTCACCATTAGACAGGGGAACTGAAGCTTTCTTT. Full variable domain (rest looked up from reference TRBV18 and TRBJ1-1): NAGVMQNPRHLVRRRGQEARLRCSPMKGHSHVYWYRQLPEEGLKFMVYLQKENIIDESGMPKERFSAEFPKEGPSILRIQQVVRGDSAAYFCASSPLDRGTEAFFGQGTRLTVV.

The chain joins TRBV28 to TRBJ2-7; 7 bases line up with TRBD1. Germline V gene data show CDR1 as MDHEN and CDR2 as SYDVKM. The J segment lost 1 base and the V segment lost 5 bases, leaving 8 bases of the junction unmatched. There are 15 residues in the CDR3. In nucleotides, the CDR3 is TGTGCCAGCAGTCCTCCCGGGACAGCTTCCTACGAGCAGTACTTC. Its translation is CASSPPGTASYEQYF.

The chain combines TRBV6-1 with TRBJ1-4, with D uncertain. The CDR3 extends over 13 amino acids. Germline CDR1 is MNHNS and CDR2 is SASEGT. Deletions cut 8 bases from V and 3 bases from J, with 10 bases between. CDR3: CASGRTANEKLFF. CDR3 nucleotide sequence: TGTGCCAGCGGCAGGACGGCTAATGAAAAACTGTTTTTT.

This rearrangement joins TRBV2 to TRBJ2-2, with D possibly matching TRBD1 (5 bases). Germline V CDR1 and CDR2: SNHLY, FYNNEI. The CDR3 extends over 13 amino acids. The V end was cut by 10 bases, the J end by 5 bases, with 14 bases between. The CDR3 is CANKEQATGELFF. CDR3 nucleotides: TGTGCCAACAAGGAACAGGCGACCGGGGAGCTGTTTTTT.

The V call is TRBV5-5, the J call TRBJ1-2, with D maybe TRBD1 (5 bases). V was pared by 9 bases and J by 0 bases, with 21 bases between. The CDR3 spans 16 residues. Germline V lookup: CDR1 SGHKS, CDR2 YYEKEE (reference sequence). The CDR3 coding sequence is TGTGCCACCTCCCGGGGGAGGGGATTGGCTAACTATGGCTACACCTTC. Translation: CATSRGRGLANYGYTF.

The chain combines TRBV6-1 with TRBJ2-1; no reliable D call. Germline V gene data show CDR1 as MNHNS and CDR2 as SASEGT. The CDR3 is made up of 13 amino acids. V shed 1 base and J shed 7 bases, with 8 bases lying between them. This CDR3 reads CASSEGTVNEQFF. The CDR3 coding sequence is TGTGCCAGCAGTGAAGGAACTGTTAATGAGCAGTTCTTC.

This clone occurred once. The chain is built from TRBV10-3 and TRBJ2-2, with D perhaps matching TRBD1 (5 bases). The germline gives CDR1 ENHRY, CDR2 SYGVKD. Deletions cut 2 bases from V and 5 bases from J, with 9 bases between. The CDR3 is 14 amino acids. Here the CDR3 reads CAISETSGTGELFF. The CDR3 nucleotides read TGTGCCATCAGTGAGACATCAGGGACCGGGGAGCTGTTTTTT.

The V gene is TRBV5-6, the J gene TRBJ2-5; 10 bases are a match to TRBD1. The junction had 7 bases not matched to a gene; V was cut back by 4 bases and J by 1 base. This CDR3 has 16 amino acids. Germline lookup yields CDR1 SGHDT and CDR2 YYEEEE. CDR3 nucleotide sequence: TGTGCCAGCAGCCCCGGGACAGGGGTTCGCCAAGAGACCCAGTACTTC. It translates to CASSPGTGVRQETQYF.

V usage is TRBV7-9 and J usage is TRBJ1-4; the D gene is possibly TRBD1 (6 bases). Germline V gene lookup returns CDR1 SEHNR and CDR2 FQNEAQ (reference sequence). With 1 base removed from V and 0 bases from J, the gap between germline ends came to 6 bases. This CDR3 contains 15 residues. CDR3 in amino acids: CASSLGTATNEKLFF. DNA for the CDR3: TGTGCCAGCAGCTTAGGGACAGCAACTAATGAAAAACTGTTTTTT.

This chain links TRBV6-5 with TRBJ2-7, with 10 bases that match TRBD2. Germline lookup yields CDR1 MNHEY and CDR2 SVGAGI. The CDR3 spans 15 residues. The junction had 10 bases not matched to a gene; V was cut back by 6 bases and J by 5 bases. The chain's CDR3 is CASRSAGTSAHEQYF. The CDR3 coding sequence is TGTGCCAGCAGAAGCGCCGGGACTAGCGCCCACGAGCAGTACTTC.

The chain combines TRBV2 with TRBJ1-5; 7 positions agree with TRBD1. The CDR3 totals 14 residues. The germline V gene encodes CDR1 SNHLY and CDR2 FYNNEI. V lost 6 bases to trimming and J lost 6 bases; unmatched junction nucleotides: 8. DNA for the CDR3: TGTGCCAGCAGACCCGGGACAGATCTTCAGCCCCAGCATTTT. Translation gives CASRPGTDLQPQHF.

There are a few counts of this clone. V and J are TRBV4-1 and TRBJ1-2; D unresolved. Germline V lookup: CDR1 MGHRA, CDR2 YSYEKL. The CDR3 consists of 13 residues. Trimming took 1 base from V and 4 from J, leaving 7 bases between them. The CDR3 DNA is TGCGCCAGCAGCCAAGTAAACAGCTATGGCTACACCTTC. Its protein product is CASSQVNSYGYTF.

This clone was observed a few times. The rearrangement uses TRBV11-2 and TRBJ2-1; 7 bases line up with TRBD2. The V gene's germline CDR1 is SGHAT and CDR2 FQNNGV. The CDR3 is 15 residues long. V lost 4 bases and J lost 0; bases outside the gene matches: 3. The CDR3 spells CASSSTSDSYNEQFF. The CDR3 nucleotides read TGTGCCAGCAGCTCCACTAGCGACTCCTACAATGAGCAGTTCTTC. The variable domain in full, with the rest retrieved from reference TRBV11-2 and TRBJ2-1, is EAGVAQSPRYKIIEKRQSVAFWCNPISGHATLYWYQQILGQGPKLLIQFQNNGVVDDSQLPKDRFSAERLKGVDSTLKIQPAKLEDSAVYLCASSSTSDSYNEQFFGPGTRLTVL.

The DNA of the CDR3 is TGTGCCAGCAGCTTGCGGGGGTCGTACTCTGGAAACACCATATATTTT. Residues: CASSLRGSYSGNTIYF. The chain joins TRBV7-8 to TRBJ1-3, with a possible D match to TRBD1 (5 bases). This CDR3 comprises 16 residues. V was clipped by 3 bases and J by 0 bases, with 12 bases between them. The germline gives CDR1 SGHVS, CDR2 FQNEAQ.